This TCR beta chain was documented in a study of blood T cell repertoires in COVID-19. As for the study in general: Spain, Italy and the United States supplied samples that represented acute and convalescent COVID-19. Sources were T cells, B-cell-depleted T cells, or PBMCs; the material itself was cDNA or gDNA.

CDR3 length: 13 amino acids. Per the germline V gene, CDR1 is SQVTM and CDR2 is ANQGSEA. Trimming left V 5 bases short and J 4 bases short, with 12 bases between. Data came from immunoSEQ multiplex PCR; TCRdb stores just in-frame clones and leaves some out. The sample shows some 180,000 clones, 70% to 90% of them seen only once. The clonotype comes from a man in his 60s with active or convalescent COVID-19. The genes are TRBV29-1 and TRBJ1-5; D might be TRBD1 (5 bases). Specimen: peripheral blood. The CDR3, as DNA: TGCAGCGTTCAGGGAAGGGGAAATCAGCCCCAGCATTTT. Translating it yields CSVQGRGNQPQHF.